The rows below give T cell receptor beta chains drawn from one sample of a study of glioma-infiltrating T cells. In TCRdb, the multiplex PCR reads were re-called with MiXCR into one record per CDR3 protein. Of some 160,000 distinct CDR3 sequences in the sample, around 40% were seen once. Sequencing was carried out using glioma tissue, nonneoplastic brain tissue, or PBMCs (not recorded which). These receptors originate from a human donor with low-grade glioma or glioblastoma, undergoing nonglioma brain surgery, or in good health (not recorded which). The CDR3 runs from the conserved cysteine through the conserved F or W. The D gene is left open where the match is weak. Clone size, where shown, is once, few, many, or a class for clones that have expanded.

CASRISVSDQYF	TGTGCCAGCAGAATCTCGGTCTCCGATCAGTACTTC	TRBV12-3/TRBV12-4	TRBJ2-7	-	-
CATSDARQGFNYGYTF	TGTGCCACCAGTGATGCTCGACAGGGATTTAACTATGGCTACACCTTC	TRBV24-1	TRBJ1-2	few	TRBD1
CASSERRLAGIQYF	TGTGCCAGCAGTGAACGACGGCTAGCGGGCATTCAGTACTTC	TRBV2	TRBJ2-4	-	TRBD2
CASSRGLAGGLPDTQYF	TGTGCCAGCAGCAGGGGACTAGCGGGAGGATTGCCAGATACGCAGTATTTT	TRBV5-4	TRBJ2-3	few	TRBD2
CARSGQGGETQYF	TGTGCCAGAAGTGGACAGGGGGGAGAGACCCAGTACTTC	TRBV6-1	TRBJ2-5	-	TRBD1
CASTFFSGETQYF	TGTGCCAGCACATTTTTTAGCGGGGAGACCCAGTACTTC	TRBV28	TRBJ2-5	-	TRBD2
CATAHKGNEQFF	TGTGCCACCGCTCATAAGGGGAATGAGCAGTTCTTC	TRBV12-3/TRBV12-4	TRBJ2-1	-	-
CASRLQATSGGDTQYF	TGTGCCAGCAGGTTACAGGCGACTAGCGGTGGAGATACGCAGTATTTT	TRBV2	TRBJ2-3	-	TRBD2
CASSQAGADEQFF	TGCGCCAGCAGCCAGGCAGGGGCCGATGAGCAGTTCTTC	TRBV4-1	TRBJ2-1	many	-
CASSEDLGGGYQPKHF	TGTGCCAGCAGTGAAGACCTGGGGGGTGGTTATCAGCCCAAGCATTTT	TRBV6-5	TRBJ1-5	-	-
CSAAPLTSASYNEQFF	TGCAGTGCAGCCCCCCTGACTAGCGCTTCCTACAATGAGCAGTTCTTC	TRBV20-1	TRBJ2-1	many	TRBD2
CASSEAASGRPDTQYF	TGTGCCAGTAGCGAGGCCGCTAGCGGGAGACCAGATACGCAGTATTTT	TRBV19	TRBJ2-3	-	TRBD2
CSARIMLRESPDTQYF	TGCAGTGCTAGAATCATGCTGCGGGAGTCCCCAGATACGCAGTATTTT	TRBV20-1	TRBJ2-3	many	TRBD2
CASSYSRLAVSYEQYF	TGTGCCAGCAGTTACTCTAGGCTAGCGGTCTCCTACGAGCAGTACTTC	TRBV6-6	TRBJ2-7	many	TRBD2
CASTNRGRGNTEAFF	TGTGCCAGCACCAACAGGGGGCGCGGCAACACTGAAGCTTTCTTT	TRBV12-3/TRBV12-4	TRBJ1-1	few	TRBD1
CASSLDMLGDYGYTF	TGCGCCAGCAGCTTGGATATGTTGGGGGACTATGGCTACACCTTC	TRBV5-1	TRBJ1-2	-	-
CASSREGLETQYF	TGTGCCAGTAGTAGAGAGGGGTTGGAGACCCAGTACTTC	TRBV19	TRBJ2-5	-	-
CASIYSTLRSWNQDTQYF	TGTGCCAGCATTTACTCGACCCTCCGAAGCTGGAATCAGGATACGCAGTATTTT	TRBV6-5	TRBJ2-3	-	-